A selection of T cell receptor beta chains follows, all from one sample in a study of blood T cell repertoires in COVID-19. Measured with immunoSEQ multiplex PCR; TCRdb has only the in-frame clones, and not every one. The table includes approximately 130,000 clones, roughly 79% detected once. The sequenced sample was peripheral blood. The receptors originated from a human donor in a cohort sampled during active COVID-19. The CDR3 runs from the conserved cysteine through the conserved F or W. D genes are given only for firm matches. Clone size is shown for a subset of rows, as once, few, many or a class of expanded clone.

D gene: -; J gene: TRBJ1-1; clone size: -; V gene: TRBV7-9; CDR3 DNA: TGTGCCTCACAGGGTTCGAGCACTGAAGCTTTCTTT; CDR3 protein: CASQGSSTEAFF
D gene: -; J gene: TRBJ1-5; clone size: -; V gene: TRBV19; CDR3 DNA: TGTGCCAGTAGTACCAGGGAGGACAATCAGCCCCAGCATTTT; CDR3 protein: CASSTREDNQPQHF
D gene: -; J gene: TRBJ2-7; clone size: -; V gene: TRBV7-9; CDR3 DNA: TGTGCCAGCAGCTTAGATATAGTGCAGTACTTC; CDR3 protein: CASSLDIVQYF
D gene: TRBD1; J gene: TRBJ1-1; clone size: -; V gene: TRBV10-2; CDR3 DNA: TGCGCCAGCAGTGGTGGGGACAGGGACACTGAAGCTTTCTTT; CDR3 protein: CASSGGDRDTEAFF
D gene: -; J gene: TRBJ2-3; clone size: -; V gene: TRBV3-1/TRBV3-2; CDR3 DNA: TGTGCCAGCAGCCTCGGGACAACTAGCACAGATACGCAGTATTTT; CDR3 protein: CASSLGTTSTDTQYF
D gene: -; J gene: TRBJ1-1; clone size: -; V gene: TRBV4-2; CDR3 DNA: TGTGCCAGCAGCCAAGTGCGAAGGAACACTGAAGCTTTCTTT; CDR3 protein: CASSQVRRNTEAFF
D gene: TRBD1; J gene: TRBJ2-2; clone size: -; V gene: TRBV24-1; CDR3 DNA: TGTGCCACCAGTGACACCCGGGACAGGACTGACGGGGAGCTGTTTTTT; CDR3 protein: CATSDTRDRTDGELFF
D gene: -; J gene: TRBJ1-1; clone size: -; V gene: TRBV5-6; CDR3 DNA: TGTGCCAGCAGCTTTCTCAGGGCTGGTGAAGCTTTCTTT; CDR3 protein: CASSFLRAGEAFF
D gene: -; J gene: TRBJ2-1; clone size: -; V gene: TRBV6-5; CDR3 DNA: TGTGCCAGCAGTTATGGGCAGGGGCGCAATGAGCAGTTCTTC; CDR3 protein: CASSYGQGRNEQFF
D gene: TRBD2; J gene: TRBJ2-3; clone size: -; V gene: TRBV19; CDR3 DNA: TGTGCCAGTAGTGTCGGGGGGAACATCCCTAGTACGCAGTATTTT; CDR3 protein: CASSVGGNIPSTQYF
D gene: TRBD2; J gene: TRBJ2-7; clone size: many; V gene: TRBV5-1; CDR3 DNA: TGCGCCAGCAGCCGGCAGACTAGCTCCGACGAGCAGTACTTC; CDR3 protein: CASSRQTSSDEQYF
D gene: -; J gene: TRBJ2-3; clone size: -; V gene: TRBV13; CDR3 DNA: TGTGCCAGCAGGTCTAGCACAGATACGCAGTATTTT; CDR3 protein: CASRSSTDTQYF
D gene: -; J gene: TRBJ1-4; clone size: -; V gene: TRBV7-9; CDR3 DNA: TGTGCCAGCAGCTTAGAGGGATTGACAGTAATCGGCGAAAAACTGTTTTTT; CDR3 protein: CASSLEGLTVIGEKLFF
D gene: TRBD2; J gene: TRBJ2-7; clone size: -; V gene: TRBV7-8; CDR3 DNA: TGTGCCAGCAGCCCCCCCACCCTAGCGGGGGGTTACGAGCAGTACTTC; CDR3 protein: CASSPPTLAGGYEQYF
D gene: -; J gene: TRBJ2-5; clone size: -; V gene: TRBV3-1/TRBV3-2; CDR3 DNA: TGTGCCAGCAGCCAACTGGGCCAGACAGTACAAGAGACCCAGTACTTC; CDR3 protein: CASSQLGQTVQETQYF
D gene: -; J gene: TRBJ1-2; clone size: -; V gene: TRBV3-1/TRBV3-2; CDR3 DNA: TGTGCCAGCAGCCAAGCTTCAGCGAACTATGGCTACACCTTC; CDR3 protein: CASSQASANYGYTF
D gene: -; J gene: TRBJ2-1; clone size: -; V gene: TRBV4-1; CDR3 DNA: TGCGCCAGCAGCCAAGATGGGGGGGGCGCAAACAATGAGCAGTTCTTC; CDR3 protein: CASSQDGGGANNEQFF
D gene: TRBD1; J gene: TRBJ1-1; clone size: -; V gene: TRBV4-2; CDR3 DNA: TGTGCCAGCAGCCAAGGTAGACAGGGAGGCACTGAAGCTTTCTTT; CDR3 protein: CASSQGRQGGTEAFF
D gene: -; J gene: TRBJ1-1; clone size: -; V gene: TRBV19; CDR3 DNA: TGTGCCAGTAGCCGGGGACTCACTGAAGCTTTCTTT; CDR3 protein: CASSRGLTEAFF
D gene: -; J gene: TRBJ2-2; clone size: -; V gene: TRBV19; CDR3 DNA: TGTGCCAGTAGTCGGGAAGTTAACACCGGGGAGCTGTTTTTT; CDR3 protein: CASSREVNTGELFF
D gene: TRBD2; J gene: TRBJ2-3; clone size: -; V gene: TRBV9; CDR3 DNA: TGTGCCAGCAGCCCTCAAGGGTCGGGGGGGCCTCCAGATACGCAGTATTTT; CDR3 protein: CASSPQGSGGPPDTQYF
D gene: TRBD1; J gene: TRBJ2-7; clone size: few; V gene: TRBV5-1; CDR3 DNA: TGCGCCAGCAGCTTTACAGGGGGCGCGAGCGACGAGCAGTACTTC; CDR3 protein: CASSFTGGASDEQYF
D gene: TRBD1; J gene: TRBJ1-5; clone size: few; V gene: TRBV6-5; CDR3 DNA: TGTGCCAGCAGGCACAGGGGTAGTCAGCCCCAGCATTTT; CDR3 protein: CASRHRGSQPQHF
D gene: TRBD1; J gene: TRBJ2-3; clone size: -; V gene: TRBV7-9; CDR3 DNA: TGTGCCAGCAGCCCAAGGACAGGGGGCACAGATACGCAGTATTTT; CDR3 protein: CASSPRTGGTDTQYF
D gene: -; J gene: TRBJ2-3; clone size: -; V gene: TRBV21-1; CDR3 DNA: TGTGCCAGCAGAAGGGGACAGACCACTAGCACAGATACGCAGTATTTT; CDR3 protein: CASRRGQTTSTDTQYF
D gene: -; J gene: TRBJ1-6; clone size: few; V gene: TRBV27; CDR3 DNA: TGTGCCAGCAGTTTATCGGTGGGGGCTGGGAATTCACCCCTCCACTTT; CDR3 protein: CASSLSVGAGNSPLHF
D gene: -; J gene: TRBJ2-7; clone size: once; V gene: TRBV6-6; CDR3 DNA: TGTGCCAGCAGTTACACGGACAGCGAGCAGTACTTC; CDR3 protein: CASSYTDSEQYF